This T cell receptor beta chain appears in the sequencing data of a study of T cell responses to AZD1222 COVID-19 vaccine. At the level of the study: Combined were second doses at about 4 or about 12 weeks.

General study findings and limits: The donors showed a predominance of white British ancestry and of females, with possible underestimation of clonal diversity. Per reports, nearly half of all spike-specific TCRs target regions that are unmutated in variants.

V was shortened by 0 bases and J by 6 bases, with 16 bases between the two germline ends. This CDR3 spans 15 amino acids. The germline V gene encodes CDR1 SGHNT and CDR2 YYREEE (reference sequence). Comment on this clone: Its target is not known.

Data came from immunoSEQ multiplex PCR; TCRdb stores just in-frame clones and leaves some out. The table includes about 110,000 clones, about 92% detected once. The starting material was peripheral blood, obtained on day 0 of AZD1222 vaccination. This receptor was taken from an adult in good health. V is TRBV5-4 and J is TRBJ2-7; D may correspond to TRBD1 or TRBD2 (5 bases each). The CDR3 region is CASSLAYRDGGEQYF. In DNA form, the CDR3 reads TGTGCCAGCAGCTTGGCCTACCGGGACGGTGGCGAGCAGTACTTC. Drawing the rest from reference TRBV5-4 and TRBJ2-7, the complete variable domain is ETGVTQSPTHLIKTRGQQVTLRCSSQSGHNTVSWYQQALGQGPQFIFQYYREEENGRGNFPPRFSGLQFPNYSSELNVNALELDDSALYLCASSLAYRDGGEQYFGPGTRLTVT.